Given below is one T cell receptor (beta chain) in context. Its antigen remains unknown. The source of the sample is a study of cytomegalovirus exposure and HLA in healthy donors. Broader study findings: A later analysis linked a missense DCLRE1C variant to TCR beta V- and J-gene trimming.

The germline V and J ends were trimmed by 0 bases and 5 bases, with 17 bases remaining between them. The germline CDR1 and CDR2 sequences are SGHRS and YFSETQ. This CDR3 spans 16 amino acids. Primers included in the PCR were 60 Vbeta and 13 Jbeta primers. Here immunoSEQ multiplex PCR was the method, and the copy in TCRdb shows in-frame clones only, minus some. Among just under 150,000 clones, around 86% were seen once, and the ten largest hold roughly 2.9%. This chain connects TRBV5-1 to TRBJ1-1; possible D gene TRBD1, 6 bases. What was sequenced was PBMCs. The sequence came from a woman aged 25 to 39 in good health and CMV-seronegative. The CDR3 coding sequence is TGCGCCAGCAGCTTGGGGGTGGGGGGGCTCGGGACTGAAGCTTTCTTT. It is translated as CASSLGVGGLGTEAFF.